This T cell receptor beta chain was sequenced in a study of cytomegalovirus exposure and HLA in healthy donors. The CDR3 has 12 amino acids. The donors formed part of the approximately 120-subject validation cohort, distinct from the roughly 620-subject first cohort. Findings and caveats of the study: There were 150 to 200 TCR beta chains listed as cytomegalovirus-associated. Most TCR sequences proved rare, with some public TCRs found in many donors. Reported results showed that the classifier diagnosed cytomegalovirus status with high specificity and sensitivity.

TCRdb's table, derived via immunoSEQ multiplex PCR, lists solely in-frame clones and lacks some. This table holds 150,000 to 200,000 clones, 85% found once. As regards this clone: Its antigen remains unidentified.

The sequence was obtained from a man younger than 30 in good health and CMV-seropositive. The sequenced sample was PBMCs. The rearrangement links TRBV1 to TRBJ2-7; the table's D call of TRBD2 was not tested on the DNA. TRBV1 is given as a pseudogene. The DNA of the CDR3 is TGCACCAGCAGAAGGGAGTTCTACGAGCAGTACTTC. Its translation is CTSRREFYEQYF.